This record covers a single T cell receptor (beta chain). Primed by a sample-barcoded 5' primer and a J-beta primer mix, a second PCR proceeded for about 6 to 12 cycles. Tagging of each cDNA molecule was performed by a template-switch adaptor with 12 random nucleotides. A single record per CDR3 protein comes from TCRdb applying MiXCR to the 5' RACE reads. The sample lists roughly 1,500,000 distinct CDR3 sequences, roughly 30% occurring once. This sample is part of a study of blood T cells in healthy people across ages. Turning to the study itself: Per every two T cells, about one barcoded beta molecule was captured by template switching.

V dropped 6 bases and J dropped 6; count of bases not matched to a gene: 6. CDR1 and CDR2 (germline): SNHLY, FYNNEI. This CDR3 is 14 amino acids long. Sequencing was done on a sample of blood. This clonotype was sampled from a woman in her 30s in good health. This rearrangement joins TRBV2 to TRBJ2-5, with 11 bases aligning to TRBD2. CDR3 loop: CASRGGTSGKTQYF. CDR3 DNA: TGTGCCAGCAGGGGAGGGACTAGCGGAAAGACCCAGTACTTC.